Listed here are 27 T cell receptor beta chains from one sample, sequenced in a study of T cells in women clearing cervical HPV infection. The repertoire was sequenced with immunoSEQ multiplex PCR; TCRdb's copy has only in-frame clones and lacks some. The data show about 32,000 clones, and the top ten clones hold about 4.4%. The material sequenced was blood buffy coat. Receptors originate from a woman aged 18-70 years with a cervical HPV16 infection that either progressed to CIN3+ or cleared (not recorded which).

As regards this clone: The read stops 3 residues short of the end of the CDR3; the missing end is completed from the germline J gene. This rearrangement joins TRBV7-6 to TRBJ2-1; 13 bases fit TRBD2. With 1 base clipped from V and 7 bases from J, the junction kept 10 bases outside the gene matches. This CDR3 region has 18 residues. The V gene's germline CDR1 is SGHVS and CDR2 FNYEAQ. CDR3 region: CASSLGTSGSGWSNEQFF. The sequenced CDR3 bases are TGTGCCAGCAGCTTAGGGACTAGCGGGAGCGGGTGGAGTAATGAG.

On this clone itself: Sequencing ends 3 residues short of the CDR3 end; the germline J gene provides the rest. The chain recombines TRBV2 with TRBJ1-6; tentative D call: TRBD1 (5 bases). The length of the CDR3 is 13 residues. Germline V gene data show CDR1 as SNHLY and CDR2 as FYNNEI. The V and J ends lost 6 bases and 9 bases respectively, with 12 bases between them. CDR3 in amino acids: CASSTTASSPLHF. The CDR3 DNA, read in part, is TGTGCCAGCAGCACGACAGCGAGTTCACCC.

The covered CDR3 bases are TGTGCCAGCTCACCACCAGGGGGCGGGGAGACG. It is translated as CASSPPGGGET. The whole CDR3 protein is CASSPPGGGETQYF. The V gene is TRBV18, the J gene TRBJ2-3; the D gene is possibly TRBD1 (7 bases). The read is 3 residues too short to cover the CDR3 end, so that end is filled in from the germline J gene. The CDR3 consists of 14 residues. Looked up from germline, CDR1 is KGHSH and CDR2 is LQKENI.

The CDR3 loop reads CSGLIQDRGYGYTF. Partial CDR3 DNA: TGCAGTGGCCTGATCCAGGACAGGGGTTATGGC. The chain employs TRBV20-1 and TRBJ1-2; 9 bases line up with TRBD1. The read is 3 residues too short to cover the CDR3 end, so that end is filled in from the germline J gene. CDR3 length equals 14 residues. J was trimmed by 5 bases and V by 7 bases; bases with no gene match: 11. CDR1 and CDR2 (germline): DFQATT, SNEGSKA (reference sequence).

Turning to this clone: With the read ending 3 residues before the CDR3 end, the germline J gene is used to fill in that end. The chain links TRBV7-2 to TRBJ2-7; D may match TRBD1 or TRBD2 (6 bases each). The CDR3 covers 13 residues. V was cut by 6 bases and J by 0 bases, with 9 bases left in between. Germline V lookup: CDR1 SGHTA, CDR2 FQGNSA. CDR3 protein: CASRRDNSYEQYF. The CDR3 bases that were read are TGTGCCAGCAGGCGGGACAACTCCTACGAG.

With respect to this clone: Read data end 3 residues before the CDR3 end; the end is taken from the germline J gene. The rearrangement uses TRBV2 and TRBJ1-6, with 7 nucleotides matching TRBD1. The CDR3 extends over 15 amino acids. Germline assignment: CDR1 SNHLY and CDR2 FYNNEI. With 2 bases clipped from V and 10 bases from J, the junction kept 8 bases outside the gene matches. CDR3 bases read: TGTGCCAGCAGTGAAATAGGGGGCTATAGATCACCC. Its protein is CASSEIGGYRSP. The complete CDR3 reads CASSEIGGYRSPLHF.

As for this clone: The missing CDR3 end, 3 residues past where the read stops, is filled in from the germline J gene. V is TRBV5-1 and J is TRBJ2-3; 11 bases line up with TRBD2. Trimming at V came to 1 base and at J to 0 bases, leaving 13 bases not matched to a gene. Germline lookup yields CDR1 SGHRS and CDR2 YFSETQ. This CDR3 contains 20 residues. The sequenced CDR3 bases are TGCGCCAGCAGCTTGTATCCTAGCGGGGGGCTGAGGGATAGCACAGATACG. It encodes CASSLYPSGGLRDSTDT. The whole CDR3 sequence reads CASSLYPSGGLRDSTDTQYF.

With regard to this clone: Sequencing ends 3 residues short of the CDR3 end; the germline J gene provides the rest. The rearrangement uses TRBV25-1 and TRBJ1-2; 9 bases are shared with TRBD1. With V trimmed by 2 bases and J by 6 bases, 13 bases remained unmatched. Looked up from germline, CDR1 is MGHDK and CDR2 is SYGVNS. This CDR3 has 17 amino acids. CDR3 protein: CASSEMGQGIAVDGYTF. CDR3 bases read: TGTGCCAGCAGTGAAATGGGACAGGGAATTGCGGTGGATGGC.

Of note for this clone: The sequence runs out 3 residues before the end of the CDR3; the remainder is reconstructed from the germline J gene. V gene TRBV7-9 combines with J gene TRBJ1-4; unclear D gene. Germline CDR1 and CDR2: SEHNR and FQNEAQ (reference sequence). V was shortened by 2 bases and J by 5 bases, with 6 bases between the two germline ends. This CDR3 has 13 amino acids. The sequenced part of the CDR3 DNA is TGTGCCAGCAGCTTAAACGGGAATGAAAAA. It encodes CASSLNGNEK. The entire CDR3 protein reads CASSLNGNEKLFF.

Of note for this clone: At one boundary the junction diverges from the germline segment, which might be a read error. Read sequence stops 3 residues before the CDR3 end, and the germline J gene provides the missing end. The same CDR3 can be traced to other DNA sequences in this sample. This chain links TRBV29-1 with TRBJ1-3; maybe TRBD1 (5 bases). This CDR3 contains 14 residues. In germline, CDR1 is SQVTM, CDR2 ANQGSEA. The CDR3 sequence: CSALTASSGNTIYF. CDR3 bases read: TGCAGCGCTCTGACAGCCAGCTCTGGAAACACT.

Notes on this clone: The CDR3 goes on 3 residues after the read ends, and that part is filled in from the germline J gene. V gene TRBV6-2 or TRBV6-3 combines with J gene TRBJ1-2, with a tentative D call TRBD1 (5 bases). There are 15 residues in the CDR3. Trimming shortened V by 4 bases and J by 4 bases, and 16 bases separated the two germline ends. Germline CDR1 is MNHEY and CDR2 is SVGEGT. The CDR3 sequence is CASSLTQGGAYGYTF. CDR3 DNA, as far as it was read: TGTGCCAGCAGTTTAACACAAGGCGGGGCCTATGGC.

As to this clone: The read finishes 3 residues shy of the CDR3 end, and the germline J gene is used to complete it. V is TRBV7-2 and J is TRBJ1-2; D is possibly TRBD1 (6 bases). This CDR3 has 14 amino acids. Germline CDR1 reads SGHTA; CDR2 reads FQGNSA. CDR3 bases read: TGTGCCAGCACCAAATGGGGGGGCCACAATGAC. Its translation: CASTKWGGHND. The complete CDR3 sequence is CASTKWGGHNDYTF.

Remarks on this clone: The CDR3 end falls 3 residues outside the read, so it is completed with the germline J gene. The V gene is TRBV11-2, the J gene TRBJ2-1; 8 nucleotides agree with TRBD2. The J segment lost 6 bases and the V segment lost 2 bases, leaving 0 bases of the junction unmatched. The CDR3 is 13 residues long. Germline-derived CDR1 and CDR2 are SGHAT and FQNNGV. CDR3 bases read: TGTGCCAGCAGCTTACTAGCGGGCAATGAG. It encodes CASSLLAGNE. The full CDR3 protein reads CASSLLAGNEQFF.

A remark on this clone: The read stops 3 residues short of the end of the CDR3; the missing end is completed from the germline J gene. This chain uses TRBV19 with TRBJ2-5; 10 bases line up with TRBD1. The CDR3 is made up of 15 amino acids. Trimming cost V 6 bases and J 5 bases; bases outside gene matches: 9. Germline lookup yields CDR1 LNHDA and CDR2 SQIVND (reference sequence). CDR3 DNA, as far as it was read: TGTGCCAGTAGCACGGACAGGGGGAGTAGTGAGACC. It is translated as CASSTDRGSSET. The full CDR3 protein reads CASSTDRGSSETQYF.

The CDR3 sequence is CASREMGVGGYEQYF. Partial CDR3 DNA: TGTGCCAGCAGGGAGATGGGTGTAGGGGGTTACGAG. The chain recombines TRBV2 with TRBJ2-7, with D possibly TRBD1 on 6 matching bases. The sequence runs out 3 residues before the end of the CDR3; the remainder is reconstructed from the germline J gene. This CDR3 spans 15 amino acids. V lost 6 bases and J lost 4, with 19 bases in between. Germline CDR1 and CDR2: SNHLY and FYNNEI.

As to this clone: The CDR3 end lies 3 residues beyond the end of the read and is filled in from the germline J gene. The chain joins TRBV6-2 or TRBV6-3 to TRBJ1-5; D call uncertain. V gave up 4 bases and J gave up 7 bases, with 14 bases separating them. The CDR3 spans 14 residues. Germline CDR1 is MNHEY and CDR2 is SVGEGT. CDR3 amino acids: CASSLWARDQPQHF. CDR3 DNA (partial): TGTGCCAGCAGTTTATGGGCGCGCGACCAGCCC.

Comment on this clone: Read coverage stops 3 residues before the CDR3 terminus; the germline J gene supplies the remainder. This rearrangement joins TRBV19 to TRBJ1-1, with TRBD1 identical over 9 bases. This CDR3 is 15 amino acids long. Germline assignment: CDR1 LNHDA and CDR2 SQIVND (reference sequence). The CDR3 loop is CASSAGTGSTDTAFF. CDR3 DNA (partial): TGTGCCAGTAGTGCGGGGACAGGGAGCACAGATACG.

The DNA read from the CDR3 is TGCGCCAGCAGTGAGTCGATCGGGCGGGGTGCGAAGACT. It is translated as CASSESIGRGAKT. The full CDR3 sequence reads CASSESIGRGAKTQYF. The chain couples TRBV10-1 to TRBJ2-4; weak D call: TRBD2 (6 bases). The CDR3 is cut off 3 residues early in the read; its end comes from the germline J gene. Germline CDR1 is WNHNN and CDR2 is SYGVQD (reference sequence). This CDR3 spans 16 amino acids.

On this clone itself: The read is 3 residues too short to cover the CDR3 end, so that end is filled in from the germline J gene. This chain uses TRBV20-1 with TRBJ1-1; D is ambiguous. The V end was cut by 3 bases, the J end by 4 bases, with 12 bases between. The CDR3 spans 13 residues. Germline-derived CDR1 and CDR2 are DFQATT and SNEGSKA (reference sequence). CDR3 bases read: TGCAGTGCTAGGAAGGAAGCGATCACTGAA. It is translated as CSARKEAITE. In full, the CDR3 reads CSARKEAITEAFF.

Comments on this clone: The missing CDR3 end, 3 residues past where the read stops, is filled in from the germline J gene. The chain has TRBV20-1 and TRBJ1-1; no definite D call. Between the trimmed V and J ends, which lost 6 bases and 3 bases, there was a span of 14 bases. The length of the CDR3 is 13 residues. CDR1 and CDR2 (germline): DFQATT, SNEGSKA (reference sequence). CDR3 loop: CSAEGSRDTEAFF. The CDR3 bases that were read are TGCAGTGCCGAGGGTTCGCGGGACACTGAA.

As for this clone: The read ends 3 residues shy of where the CDR3 ends; the end is completed using the germline J gene. This sequence joins TRBV30 and TRBJ1-2; 7 nucleotides align to TRBD1. V shed 0 bases, J shed 4 bases, and the junction held 2 bases outside the gene matches. The CDR3 loop spans 13 amino acids. Germline loops: CDR1 GTSNPN, CDR2 SVGIG (reference sequence). Partial CDR3 DNA: TGTGCCTGGAGTGTGGCAGGGGGCTATGGC. Translation gives CAWSVAGGYG. The complete CDR3 reads CAWSVAGGYGYTF.

For this clone: The CDR3 goes on 3 residues after the read ends, and that part is filled in from the germline J gene. The rearrangement links TRBV20-1 to TRBJ2-1, with 12 bases aligning to TRBD2. V lost 1 base to trimming and J lost 9 bases; unmatched junction nucleotides: 16. The CDR3 loop spans 18 amino acids. CDR1 DFQATT and CDR2 SNEGSKA come from the germline V gene (reference sequence). The CDR3 loop is CSARALGGVASGRGEQFF. CDR3 DNA, as far as it was read: TGCAGTGCTAGAGCATTGGGGGGAGTGGCTAGCGGGAGGGGTGAG.

Concerning this clone: The read ends 3 residues before the CDR3 terminus; that terminus is restored from the germline J gene. The V and J genes are TRBV6-1 and TRBJ1-2; tentative D call: TRBD1 (5 bases). The CDR3 contains 12 residues. The germline CDR1 and CDR2 sequences are MNHNS and SASEGT. CDR3 residues: CASSDVGEGYTF. CDR3 bases read: TGTGCCAGCAGTGACGTAGGGGAGGGC.

Concerning this clone: Read sequence stops 3 residues before the CDR3 end, and the germline J gene provides the missing end. The chain couples TRBV18 to TRBJ1-2; D is possibly TRBD1 (6 bases). The germline CDR1 and CDR2 sequences are KGHSH and LQKENI. The CDR3 is 12 residues long. CDR3 amino acids: CASSPAGADYTF. The sequenced part of the CDR3 DNA is TGTGCCAGCTCACCCGCGGGGGCCGAC.

Of note for this clone: The sequenced fragment ends 3 residues before the CDR3 boundary, so the rest is inferred from the germline J gene. V gene TRBV7-3 combines with J gene TRBJ2-4; TRBD1 agrees at 9 bases. The germline gives CDR1 SGHTA, CDR2 FQGTGA. The CDR3 consists of 15 residues. Partial CDR3 DNA: TGTGCCAGCAACCCGACAGGGGGAACTAACTATGGT. This encodes CASNPTGGTNYG. The CDR3, in full, reads CASNPTGGTNYGQYF.

Worth noting for this clone: Read sequence stops 3 residues before the CDR3 end, and the germline J gene provides the missing end. The chain uses TRBV29-1 and TRBJ2-1; D is uncertain. Germline values: CDR1 SQVTM, CDR2 ANQGSEA. CDR3 size: 12 residues. V gave up 4 bases and J gave up 0 bases, with 4 bases separating them. The chain's CDR3 is CSVGSSYNEQFF. The CDR3 bases that were read are TGCAGCGTTGGTAGCTCCTACAATGAG.

With respect to this clone: The read stops 3 residues short of the end of the CDR3; the missing end is completed from the germline J gene. This chain connects TRBV20-1 to TRBJ2-1; D is ambiguous. The CDR3 length is 11 residues. Trimming stripped 8 bases from V and 7 bases from J, with 12 bases between. Germline V gene data show CDR1 as DFQATT and CDR2 as SNEGSKA (reference sequence). Partial CDR3 DNA: TGCAGTACGACTCGTTTGAATGAG. This codes for CSTTRLNE. The full CDR3 is CSTTRLNEQFF.